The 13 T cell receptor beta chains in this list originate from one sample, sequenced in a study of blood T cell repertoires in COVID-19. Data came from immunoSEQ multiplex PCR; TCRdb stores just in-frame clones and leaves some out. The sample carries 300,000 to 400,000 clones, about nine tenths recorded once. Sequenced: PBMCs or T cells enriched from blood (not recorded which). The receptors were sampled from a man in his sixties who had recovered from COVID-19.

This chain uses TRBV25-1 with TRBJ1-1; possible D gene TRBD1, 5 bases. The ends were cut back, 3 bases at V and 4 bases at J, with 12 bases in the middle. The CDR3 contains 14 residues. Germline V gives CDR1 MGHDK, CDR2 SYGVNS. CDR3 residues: CASSESGFSTEAFF. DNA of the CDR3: TGTGCCAGCAGTGAGTCAGGGTTTAGCACTGAAGCTTTCTTT.

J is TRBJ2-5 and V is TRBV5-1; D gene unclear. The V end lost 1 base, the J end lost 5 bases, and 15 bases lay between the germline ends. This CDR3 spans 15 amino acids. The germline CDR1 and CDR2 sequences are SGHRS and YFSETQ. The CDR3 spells CASSLSPALGETQYF. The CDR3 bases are TGCGCCAGCAGCTTGTCCCCAGCGCTTGGGGAGACCCAGTACTTC.

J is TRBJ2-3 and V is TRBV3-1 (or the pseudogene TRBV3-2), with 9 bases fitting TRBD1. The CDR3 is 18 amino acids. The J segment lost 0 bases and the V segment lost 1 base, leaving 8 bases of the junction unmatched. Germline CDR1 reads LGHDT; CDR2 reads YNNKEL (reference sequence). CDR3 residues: CASSQAPGTGRSTDTQYF. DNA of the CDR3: TGTGCCAGCAGCCAAGCCCCGGGGACAGGGCGGAGCACAGATACGCAGTATTTT.

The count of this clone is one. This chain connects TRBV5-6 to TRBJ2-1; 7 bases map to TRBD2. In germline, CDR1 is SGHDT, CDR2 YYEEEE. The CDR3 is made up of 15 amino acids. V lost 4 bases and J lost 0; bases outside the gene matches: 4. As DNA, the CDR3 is TGTGCCAGCAGCCGGGGGGTGAGCTCCTACAATGAGCAGTTCTTC. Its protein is CASSRGVSSYNEQFF.

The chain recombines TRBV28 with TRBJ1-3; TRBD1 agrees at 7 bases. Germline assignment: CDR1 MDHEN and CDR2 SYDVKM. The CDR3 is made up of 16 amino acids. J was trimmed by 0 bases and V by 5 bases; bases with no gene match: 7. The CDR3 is CASSHQGGYSGNTIYF. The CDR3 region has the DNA TGTGCCAGCAGTCACCAGGGGGGTTACTCTGGAAACACCATATATTTT.

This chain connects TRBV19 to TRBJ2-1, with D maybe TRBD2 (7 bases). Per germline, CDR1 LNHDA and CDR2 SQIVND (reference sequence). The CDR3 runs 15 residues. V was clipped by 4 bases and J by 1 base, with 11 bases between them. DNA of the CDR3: TGTGCCAGTAGTAGAGGGGGAGGGTCCTACAATGAGCAGTTCTTC. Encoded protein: CASSRGGGSYNEQFF.

CDR3 sequence (DNA): TGTGCCAGTTCGGGACACCTCTACGAGCAGTACTTC. It is translated as CASSGHLYEQYF. This rearrangement joins TRBV28 to TRBJ2-7; possibly TRBD1 for D (6 bases). Germline V lookup: CDR1 MDHEN, CDR2 SYDVKM. The CDR3 consists of 12 residues. The V end lost 9 bases, the J end lost 3 bases, and 12 bases lay between the germline ends.

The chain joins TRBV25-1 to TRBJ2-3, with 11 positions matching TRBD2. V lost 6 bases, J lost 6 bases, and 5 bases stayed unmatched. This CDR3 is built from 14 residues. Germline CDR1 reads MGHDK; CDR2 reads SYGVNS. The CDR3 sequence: CASRDSGRGDTQYF. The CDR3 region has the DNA TGTGCCAGCAGGGATAGCGGGAGGGGTGATACGCAGTATTTT. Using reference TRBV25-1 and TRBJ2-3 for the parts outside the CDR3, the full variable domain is EADIYQTPRYLVIGTGKKITLECSQTMGHDKMYWYQQDPGMELHLIHYSYGVNSTEKGDLSSESTVSRIRTEHFPLTLESARPSHTSQYLCASRDSGRGDTQYFGPGTRLTVL.

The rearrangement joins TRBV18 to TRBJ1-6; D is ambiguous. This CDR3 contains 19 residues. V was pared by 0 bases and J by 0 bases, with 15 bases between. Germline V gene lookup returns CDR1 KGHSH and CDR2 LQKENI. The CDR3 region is CASSPPPRFTSSYNSPLHF. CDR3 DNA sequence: TGTGCCAGCTCACCACCGCCGAGATTTACGAGCTCCTATAATTCACCCCTCCACTTT.

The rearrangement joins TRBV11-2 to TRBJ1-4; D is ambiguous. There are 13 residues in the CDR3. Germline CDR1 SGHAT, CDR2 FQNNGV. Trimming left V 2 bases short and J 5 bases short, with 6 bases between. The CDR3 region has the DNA TGTGCCAGCAGCTTATTCGCGAATGAAAAACTGTTTTTT. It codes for CASSLFANEKLFF.

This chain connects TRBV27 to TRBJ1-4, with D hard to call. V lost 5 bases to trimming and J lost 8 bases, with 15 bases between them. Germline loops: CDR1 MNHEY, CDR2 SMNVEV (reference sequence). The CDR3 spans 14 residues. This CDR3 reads CASSNHLRGEKLFF. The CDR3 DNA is TGTGCCAGCAGTAACCACCTCCGAGGGGAAAAACTGTTTTTT.

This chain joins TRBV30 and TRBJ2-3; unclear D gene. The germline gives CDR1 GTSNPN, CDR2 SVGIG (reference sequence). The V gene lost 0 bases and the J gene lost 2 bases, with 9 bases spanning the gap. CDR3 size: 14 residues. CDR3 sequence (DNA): TGTGCCTGGAGTGTACTAAGGTTCACAGATACGCAGTATTTT. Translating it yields CAWSVLRFTDTQYF.

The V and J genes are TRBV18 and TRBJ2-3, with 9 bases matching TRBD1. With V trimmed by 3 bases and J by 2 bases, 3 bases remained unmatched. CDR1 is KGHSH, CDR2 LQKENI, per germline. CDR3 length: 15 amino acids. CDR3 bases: TGTGCCAGCTCACCCGGGGACAGGGACACAGATACGCAGTATTTT. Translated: CASSPGDRDTDTQYF.